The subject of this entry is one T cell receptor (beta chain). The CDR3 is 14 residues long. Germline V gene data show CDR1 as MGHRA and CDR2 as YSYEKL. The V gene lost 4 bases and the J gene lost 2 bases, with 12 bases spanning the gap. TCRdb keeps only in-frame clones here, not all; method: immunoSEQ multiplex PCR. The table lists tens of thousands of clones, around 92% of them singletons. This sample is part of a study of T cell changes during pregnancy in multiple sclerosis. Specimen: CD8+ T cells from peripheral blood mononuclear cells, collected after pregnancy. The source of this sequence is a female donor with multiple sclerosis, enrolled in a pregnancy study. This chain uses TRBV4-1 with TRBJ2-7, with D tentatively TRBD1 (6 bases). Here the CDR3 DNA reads TGCGCCAGCAGCCTCCGGGACATTACCTACGAGCAGTACTTC. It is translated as CASSLRDITYEQYF.